A selection of T cell receptor beta chains follows, all from one sample in a study of T cell repertoires in cytomegalovirus infection. Using its own MiXCR run on the reads, TCRdb lists one record per CDR3 protein. The sample records roughly 100,000 distinct CDR3 sequences, 16% being singletons. Sample: PBMCs. The origin of the receptors is a human donor in good health (CMV status not recorded). Some clones in this sample may be carry-over from other donors' samples. Each CDR3 is given with its conserved first and last residue. A D gene is named only where the DNA matches it firmly. A clone size is listed for some rows: how often the clone was seen (once, few, many), or a class if it is expanded.

TRBJ2-3,many,NA,TRBV7-2,CASSLTATDTQYF,TGTGCCAGCAGCTTAACTGCCACAGATACGCAGTATTTT
TRBJ2-7,many,NA,TRBV6-5,CASSYSREGGEQYF,TGTGCCAGCAGTTACTCGAGGGAGGGGGGCGAGCAGTACTTC
TRBJ2-7,NA,TRBD1,TRBV10-3,CAISETGDEQYF,TGTGCCATCAGTGAGACAGGGGACGAGCAGTACTTC
TRBJ1-4,many,NA,TRBV5-5,CASSLAFGAGEEKLFF,TGTGCCAGCAGCTTGGCCTTCGGGGCAGGGGAGGAAAAACTGTTTTTT
TRBJ2-7,few,NA,TRBV28,CASSPLKRPDEQYF,TGTGCCAGCAGTCCCCTTAAGAGGCCCGACGAGCAGTACTTC
TRBJ2-5,NA,NA,TRBV2,CASTGEETQYF,TGTGCCAGCACTGGGGAAGAGACCCAGTACTTC
TRBJ2-7,NA,NA,TRBV29-1,CSPLPTRRYEQYF,TGCAGCCCACTTCCAACCAGACGCTACGAGCAGTACTTC
TRBJ2-1,few,NA,TRBV5-1,CASSTRGPSSSYNEQFF,TGCGCCAGCAGCACAAGAGGGCCTTCTAGCTCCTACAATGAGCAGTTCTTC
TRBJ1-1,NA,NA,TRBV6-1,CASRRTPTEAFF,TGTGCCAGCAGGCGGACACCCACTGAAGCTTTCTTT
TRBJ2-7,NA,NA,TRBV5-1,CASSLVGGAYEQYF,TGCGCCAGCAGCTTGGTCGGCGGAGCCTACGAGCAGTACTTC
TRBJ2-3,many,TRBD2,TRBV4-2,CASSQEWNSGKGTQYF,TGTGCCAGCAGCCAAGAATGGAATAGCGGGAAGGGTACGCAGTATTTT
TRBJ2-7,once,NA,TRBV20-1,CSAPGNSYEQYF,TGCAGTGCTCCCGGGAACTCCTACGAGCAGTACTTC
TRBJ1-1,few,NA,TRBV12-3/TRBV12-4,CASGLNTEAFF,TGTGCCAGCGGCTTGAACACTGAAGCTTTCTTT
TRBJ1-6,NA,NA,TRBV30,CAWSSGQLMSPLHF,TGTGCCTGGAGTTCCGGACAGCTTATGTCACCCCTCCACTTT
TRBJ1-6,many,NA,TRBV2,CASSLDDASASNSPLHF,TGTGCCAGCAGTCTAGACGACGCCTCTGCAAGTAACTCACCCCTCCACTTT
TRBJ1-3,many,TRBD1,TRBV28,CASSARTGHRSSGNTIYF,TGTGCCAGCAGTGCCAGGACAGGCCATCGTAGCTCTGGAAACACCATATATTTT
TRBJ1-5,many,NA,TRBV28,CASSFLYGQPQHF,TGTGCCAGCAGTTTTCTTTACGGTCAGCCCCAGCATTTT
TRBJ2-5,NA,NA,TRBV18,CASSPGTWPETQYF,TGTGCCAGCTCACCGGGGACCTGGCCGGAGACCCAGTACTTC